This TCR beta chain was documented in a study of response to subunit inactivated influenza vaccine. Germline V CDR1 and CDR2: SQVTM, ANQGSEA. This CDR3 is built from 12 residues. Deletions cut 2 bases from V and 7 bases from J, with 8 bases between. TCRdb independently ran MiXCR on the RT-PCR reads; one entry per CDR3 protein. The table includes 250,000 to 350,000 distinct CDR3 sequences, roughly 20% detected once. Regarding this clonotype: Its specificity is unknown.

Findings and caveats of the study: The authors suggested that every seasonal influenza vaccination recruits few new T cells.

The TCR originated in a man between 50 and 70 years old who received an inactivated influenza vaccine. Sample: PBMCs from blood, taken approximately 20 months after vaccination. The chain employs TRBV29-1 and TRBJ2-2, with unresolved D. The CDR3 region has the DNA TGCAGCGTTGAAACTGGTCGCGGGGAGCTGTTTTTT. This translates into CSVETGRGELFF.